The next 12 T cell receptor beta chains were all read from a single sample in a study of PD-L1 blockade in urothelial cancer. Assay used: immunoSEQ multiplex PCR; TCRdb lists only in-frame clones, some missing. The sample lists 60,000 to 70,000 clones, more than 80% occurring once. As to time point: pretreatment peripheral blood. Sequencing was performed on PBMCs, taken around atezolizumab (anti-PD-L1) treatment. Source of these receptors: a man between 70 and 80 years old with urothelial cancer.

Only a few counts were recorded for this clone. The V gene is TRBV5-6, the J gene TRBJ2-7; unclear D gene. V was pared by 0 bases and J by 1 base, with 5 bases between. The V gene's germline CDR1 is SGHDT and CDR2 YYEEEE. The CDR3 has 13 residues. DNA of the CDR3: TGTGCCAGCAGCTTGGCGAGATCCTACGAGCAGTACTTC. Its translation: CASSLARSYEQYF.

V and J are TRBV19 and TRBJ2-1; TRBD2 matches 10 bases. Germline CDR1 LNHDA, CDR2 SQIVND (reference sequence). J was trimmed by 6 bases and V by 2 bases; bases with no gene match: 4. This CDR3 has 15 amino acids. This CDR3 reads CASSIQREGGNEQFF. DNA for the CDR3: TGTGCCAGTAGTATACAGCGGGAGGGAGGCAATGAGCAGTTCTTC.

This rearrangement joins TRBV14 to TRBJ2-7; D perhaps matches TRBD2 (6 bases). The CDR3 is 16 amino acids. Trimming cost V 2 bases and J 1 base, with 15 bases left between them. Germline CDR1 and CDR2: SGHDN and FVKESK. The CDR3 DNA is TGTGCCAGCAGCCAATATGGGGGGTTTAGATCCTACGAGCAGTACTTC. Translation gives CASSQYGGFRSYEQYF. The complete variable domain, with remaining parts taken from reference TRBV14 and TRBJ2-7, reads EAGVTQFPSHSVIEKGQTVTLRCDPISGHDNLYWYRRVMGKEIKFLLHFVKESKQDESGMPNNRFLAERTGGTYSTLKVQPAELEDSGVYFCASSQYGGFRSYEQYFGPGTRLTVT.

The chain joins TRBV7-8 to TRBJ1-2; no definite D call. The V gene's germline CDR1 is SGHVS and CDR2 FQNEAQ. Trimming pared 5 bases from V and 4 bases from J, leaving 17 bases between. The CDR3 has 15 amino acids. The chain's CDR3 is CASSPGSLLLYGYTF. In DNA, the CDR3 is TGTGCCAGCAGCCCCGGGAGCCTCCTCCTCTATGGCTACACCTTC. Variable domain in full (rest from reference TRBV7-8 and TRBJ1-2): GAGVSQSPRYKVAKRGQDVALRCDPISGHVSLFWYQQALGQGPEFLTYFQNEAQLDKSGLPSDRFFAERPEGSVSTLKIQRTQQEDSAVYLCASSPGSLLLYGYTFGSGTRLTVV.

The genes are TRBV30 and TRBJ2-7, with 11 bases matching TRBD2. Unmatched junction bases numbered 9, after V lost 2 bases and J lost 6 bases. CDR3 size: 15 residues. CDR1 is GTSNPN, CDR2 SVGIG, per germline (reference sequence). The CDR3 spells CAWSFTSGSSGEQYF. The CDR3 DNA is TGTGCCTGGAGTTTTACTAGCGGGAGCTCGGGCGAGCAGTACTTC.

The chain uses TRBV7-5 and TRBJ2-1; TRBD2 is the table's D call, not checked against the DNA. TRBV7-5 counts as a pseudogene. The CDR3 is 17 amino acids. The CDR3 loop reads CARSFRAGDSSYNEQFF. DNA of the CDR3: TGTGCCAGAAGCTTTCGTGCGGGCGATAGCTCCTACAATGAGCAGTTCTTC.

V usage is TRBV28 and J usage is TRBJ1-1, with a possible D match to TRBD1 (5 bases). Germline V gives CDR1 MDHEN, CDR2 SYDVKM. This CDR3 comprises 13 residues. Trimming shortened V by 2 bases and J by 1 base, and 5 bases separated the two germline ends. CDR3 amino acids: CASSLGQNTEAFF. The DNA for the CDR3 is TGTGCCAGCAGTTTAGGACAGAACACTGAAGCTTTCTTT.

V and J are TRBV2 and TRBJ2-7, with 9 bases that match TRBD1. Germline-derived CDR1 and CDR2 are SNHLY and FYNNEI. CDR3 length: 14 amino acids. With 3 bases clipped from V and 6 bases from J, the junction kept 6 bases outside the gene matches. For the CDR3, the DNA is TGTGCCAGCAGTGACGGGACAGGGCCCTTCGAGCAGTACTTC. Translated: CASSDGTGPFEQYF.

This clone was seen only a few times. The chain uses TRBV30 and TRBJ1-1; 10 bases are shared with TRBD1. The germline CDR1 and CDR2 sequences are GTSNPN and SVGIG (reference sequence). Trimming cost V 0 bases and J 5 bases; bases outside gene matches: 9. There are 16 residues in the CDR3. In DNA, the CDR3 is TGTGCCTGGAGTGTAGTAGGGACAGGGGATGGAACTGAAGCTTTCTTT. This sequence encodes CAWSVVGTGDGTEAFF. Complete variable domain (other parts from reference TRBV30 and TRBJ1-1): SQTIHQWPATLVQPVGSPLSLECTVEGTSNPNLYWYRQAAGRGLQLLFYSVGIGQISSEVPQNLSASRPQDRQFILSSKKLLLSDSGFYLCAWSVVGTGDGTEAFFGQGTRLTVV.

This chain joins TRBV29-1 and TRBJ2-7; D not certain. The CDR3 is 12 amino acids. V dropped 4 bases and J dropped 1 base, with 8 bases sitting between them. Germline values: CDR1 SQVTM, CDR2 ANQGSEA. CDR3 in amino acids: CSVGDPSYEQYF. The CDR3 region has the DNA TGCAGCGTTGGAGATCCTTCCTACGAGCAGTACTTC.

The DNA of the CDR3 is TGTGCCAGCAGCTTATCCCTACCGAACACTGAAGCTTTCTTT. It translates to CASSLSLPNTEAFF. The rearrangement uses TRBV5-6 and TRBJ1-1, with unresolved D. V lost 2 bases, J lost 1 base, and 9 bases lay in between. This CDR3 has 14 amino acids. CDR1 and CDR2 (germline): SGHDT, YYEEEE. Using reference TRBV5-6 and TRBJ1-1 for the parts outside the CDR3, the full variable domain is DAGVTQSPTHLIKTRGQQVTLRCSPKSGHDTVSWYQQALGQGPQFIFQYYEEEERQRGNFPDRFSGHQFPNYSSELNVNALLLGDSALYLCASSLSLPNTEAFFGQGTRLTVV.

This clone was seen only once. The V call is TRBV11-3, the J call TRBJ2-7; 7 bases line up with TRBD2. The CDR3 length is 15 residues. V lost 2 bases to trimming and J lost 4 bases; unmatched junction nucleotides: 8. Germline V gives CDR1 SGHNT, CDR2 YENEEA. CDR3 sequence: CASSLRGGPGYEQYF. The CDR3 DNA sequence: TGTGCCAGCAGCTTAAGGGGAGGGCCTGGTTACGAGCAGTACTTC.